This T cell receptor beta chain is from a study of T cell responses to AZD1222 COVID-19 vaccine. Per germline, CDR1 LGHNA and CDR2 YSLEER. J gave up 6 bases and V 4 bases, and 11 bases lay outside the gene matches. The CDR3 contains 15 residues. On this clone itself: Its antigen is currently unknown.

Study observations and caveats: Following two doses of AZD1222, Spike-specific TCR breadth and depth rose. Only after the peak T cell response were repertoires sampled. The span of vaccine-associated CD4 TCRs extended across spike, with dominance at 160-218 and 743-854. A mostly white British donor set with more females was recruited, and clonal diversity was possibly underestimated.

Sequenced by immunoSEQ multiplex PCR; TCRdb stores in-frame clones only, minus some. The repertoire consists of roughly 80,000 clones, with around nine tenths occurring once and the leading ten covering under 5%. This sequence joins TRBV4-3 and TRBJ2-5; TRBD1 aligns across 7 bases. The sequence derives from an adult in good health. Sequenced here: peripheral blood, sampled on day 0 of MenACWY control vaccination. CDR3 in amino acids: CASSLERPGGKTQYF. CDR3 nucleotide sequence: TGCGCCAGCAGCCTTGAGCGACCAGGGGGAAAGACCCAGTACTTC.